A selection of T cell receptor beta chains follows, all from one sample in a study of beta chain features in type 1 diabetes. The table came from immunoSEQ multiplex PCR; TCRdb's copy has only in-frame clones and leaves some out. The profile shows 680,000 or so clones, roughly 13% of them singletons. Input material: naive CD4+ T cells from blood. The receptors were sampled from a man between 18 and 35 years old with type 1 diabetes. CDR3s include the opening cysteine and the closing phenylalanine or tryptophan. The D gene is left open where the match is weak. Not all rows give a size; the values are once, few, many and, for expanded clones, a class.

d_call clone_size j_call v_call cdr3_nt cdr3_aa
. few TRBJ2-1 TRBV5-4 TGTGCCAGCAGCTTGGTAGGGGACGCCTACAATGAGCAGTTCTTC CASSLVGDAYNEQFF
. few TRBJ2-7 TRBV11-2 TGTGCCAGCAGAGACAATCCCTACGAGCAGTACTTC CASRDNPYEQYF
. . TRBJ1-5 TRBV18 TGTGCCAGCTCACAGGGGGGGCTCGATCAGCCCCAGCATTTT CASSQGGLDQPQHF
. few TRBJ2-6 TRBV15 TGTGCCACCAGCCTCCCCGGGGGGGCCAACGTCCTGACTTTC CATSLPGGANVLTF
. few TRBJ2-3 TRBV30 TGTGCCTGGGGCCCTCGGAATTTTTACTCCGGGACTGCTCACCCTTGGACGCAGTATTTT CAWGPRNFYSGTAHPWTQYF
. . TRBJ1-2 TRBV9 TGTGCCAGCAGCGTCCAGGACGGGAACTATGGCTACACCTTC CASSVQDGNYGYTF
TRBD1 few TRBJ1-5 TRBV29-1 TGCAGCGTCGGGACAGGGGCAGGACAGCCCCAGCATTTT CSVGTGAGQPQHF
. few TRBJ2-7 TRBV5-1 TGCGCCAGCAACCCTGGTTCTTCAAGGTACGAGCAGTACTTC CASNPGSSRYEQYF
. . TRBJ1-1 TRBV5-1 TGCGCCAGCAGCCTCGGGTGGAGTAACACTGAAGCTTTCTTT CASSLGWSNTEAFF
TRBD2 . TRBJ2-3 TRBV30 TGTGCCTGGAGCGGGACTAGCGGAAGCACAGATACGCAGTATTTT CAWSGTSGSTDTQYF
TRBD1 . TRBJ1-2 TRBV14 TGTGCCAGCACCGGGGCCTTGGACAGGGGATATGGCTACACCTTC CASTGALDRGYGYTF
TRBD1 few TRBJ1-5 TRBV30 TGTGCCTGGAGTGGAGGGGACAGGGGAGCTAGCAATCAGCCCCAGCATTTT CAWSGGDRGASNQPQHF
TRBD1 . TRBJ1-6 TRBV25-1 TGTGCCACCATGGACAGGGATATGAATTCACCCCTCCACTTT CATMDRDMNSPLHF
. few TRBJ1-4 TRBV5-1 TGCGCCAGCAGCTTGGACGTTAATGAAAAACTGTTTTTT CASSLDVNEKLFF
TRBD2 . TRBJ2-1 TRBV27 TGTGCCAGCAGTTTAAGAGGACTAGCGGGGGTGCAGTTCTTC CASSLRGLAGVQFF
. few TRBJ2-3 TRBV5-4 TGTGCCAGCAGCCCCCTTCGGGGTCGCACAGATACGCAGTATTTT CASSPLRGRTDTQYF
TRBD2 few TRBJ2-1 TRBV7-6 TGTGCCAGCAGCCCTCTCGGGGGGGCCATTGGTGAGCAGTTCTTC CASSPLGGAIGEQFF